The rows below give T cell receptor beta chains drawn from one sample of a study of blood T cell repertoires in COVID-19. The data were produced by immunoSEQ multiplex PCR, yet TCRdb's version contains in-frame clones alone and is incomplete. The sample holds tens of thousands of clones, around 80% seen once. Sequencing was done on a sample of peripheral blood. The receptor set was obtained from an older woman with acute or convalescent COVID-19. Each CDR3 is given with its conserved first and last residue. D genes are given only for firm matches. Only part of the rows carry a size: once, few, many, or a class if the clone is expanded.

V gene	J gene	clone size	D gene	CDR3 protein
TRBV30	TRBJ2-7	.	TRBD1	CACTSPSGTGLSYEQYF
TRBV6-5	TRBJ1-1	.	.	CASSSTLLRDTEAFF
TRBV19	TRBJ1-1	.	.	CASSETVNTEAFF
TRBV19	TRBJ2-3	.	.	CASSRTRGDTQYF
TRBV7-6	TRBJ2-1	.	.	CASSLGLARNEQFF
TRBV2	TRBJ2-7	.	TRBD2	CASEGRDWYEQYF
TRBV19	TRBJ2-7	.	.	CASSIDRTSSYEQYF
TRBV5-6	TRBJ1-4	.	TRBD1	CASSNYRDSRDEKLFF
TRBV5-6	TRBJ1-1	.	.	CASSLDETGMNTEAFF
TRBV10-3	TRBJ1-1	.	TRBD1	CAISESGTGRIGEAFF
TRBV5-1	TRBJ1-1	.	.	CASSVDGNTEAFF
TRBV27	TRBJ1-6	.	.	CASSLVGGSPLHF
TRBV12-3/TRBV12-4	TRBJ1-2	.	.	CASSFRQVSF
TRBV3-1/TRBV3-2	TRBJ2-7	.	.	CASSPRRGGDEQYF
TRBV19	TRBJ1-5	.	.	CASSKTQGNQPQHF
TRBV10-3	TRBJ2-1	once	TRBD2	CAISERGLADNEQFF
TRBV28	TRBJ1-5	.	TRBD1	CASSSTGHPSNQPQHF
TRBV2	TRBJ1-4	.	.	CASSPTGRGEKLFF
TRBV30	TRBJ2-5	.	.	CAWSVRGGGVETQYF
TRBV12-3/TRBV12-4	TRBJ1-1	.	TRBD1	CASRRTGATEAFF
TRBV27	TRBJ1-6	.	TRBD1	CASRQTGNVPGSPLHF
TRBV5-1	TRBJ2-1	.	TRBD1	CASSPGTGGFGEQFF
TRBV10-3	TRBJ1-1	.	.	CAISAPNTRGSGMNTEAFF
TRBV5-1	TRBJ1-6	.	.	CASSLEGGPNSPLHF
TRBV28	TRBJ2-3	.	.	CASSSKPGDVFTDTQYF
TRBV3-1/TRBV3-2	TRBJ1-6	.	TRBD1	CASSHGTGGNSPLHF
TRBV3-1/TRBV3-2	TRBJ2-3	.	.	CASSPGTTGRRTDTQYF
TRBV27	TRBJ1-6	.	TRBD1	CASSLSPGTGKRTDNSPLHF
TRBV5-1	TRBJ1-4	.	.	CASSSTVATNEKLFF
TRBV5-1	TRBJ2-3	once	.	CASSVPGGLDTDTQYF
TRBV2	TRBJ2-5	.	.	CASGDAGRQTQYF
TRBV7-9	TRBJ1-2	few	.	CASSLMQGRYGYTF
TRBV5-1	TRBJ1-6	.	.	CASSPQGLGSPLHF
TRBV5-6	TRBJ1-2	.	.	CASSSAGVAYGYTF
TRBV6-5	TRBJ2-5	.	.	CASRIPIRGLETQYF
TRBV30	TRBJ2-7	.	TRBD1	CAWSAQNPGQGAQYF
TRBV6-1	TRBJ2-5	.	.	CASSPEEETQYF
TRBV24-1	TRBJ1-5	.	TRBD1	CATSGQGEHQPQHF
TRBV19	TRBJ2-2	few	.	CASSPQAGAITGELFF
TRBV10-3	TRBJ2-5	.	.	CAISALQQQETQYF
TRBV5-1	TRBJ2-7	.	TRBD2	CASSIGTSGAYEQYF
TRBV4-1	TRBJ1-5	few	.	CASSQRVGRDSNQPQHF
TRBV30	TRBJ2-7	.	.	CAWGTMAHEQYF
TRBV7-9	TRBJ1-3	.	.	CASSPRAQGSSGNTIYF
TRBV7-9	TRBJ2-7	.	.	CASSLDVETYEQYF
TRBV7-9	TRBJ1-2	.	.	CASSLGRGGYTF
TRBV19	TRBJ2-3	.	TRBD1	CASSPRQGVWTDTQYF
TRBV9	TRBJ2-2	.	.	CASSVASSAGTGELFF